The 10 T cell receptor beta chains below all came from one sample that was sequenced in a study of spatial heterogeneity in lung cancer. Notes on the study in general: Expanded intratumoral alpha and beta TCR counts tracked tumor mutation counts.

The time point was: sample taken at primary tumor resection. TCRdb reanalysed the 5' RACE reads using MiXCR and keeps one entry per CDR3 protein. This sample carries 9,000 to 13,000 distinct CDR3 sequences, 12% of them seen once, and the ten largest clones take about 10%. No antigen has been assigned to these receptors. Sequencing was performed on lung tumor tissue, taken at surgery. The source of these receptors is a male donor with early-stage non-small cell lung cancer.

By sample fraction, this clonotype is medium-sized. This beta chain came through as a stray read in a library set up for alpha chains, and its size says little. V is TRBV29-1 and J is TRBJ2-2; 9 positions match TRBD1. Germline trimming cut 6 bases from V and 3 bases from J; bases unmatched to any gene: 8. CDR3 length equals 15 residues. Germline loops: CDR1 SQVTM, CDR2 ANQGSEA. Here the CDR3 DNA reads TGCAGCGTCGCCCGGGACAGGGTGGACACCGGGGAGCTGTTTTTT. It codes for CSVARDRVDTGELFF.

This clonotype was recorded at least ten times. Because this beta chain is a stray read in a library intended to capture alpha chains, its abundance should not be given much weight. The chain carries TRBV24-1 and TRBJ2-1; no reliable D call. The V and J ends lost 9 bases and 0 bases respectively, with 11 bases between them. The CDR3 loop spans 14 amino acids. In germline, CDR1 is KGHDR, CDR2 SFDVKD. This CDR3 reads CATSSLYSYNEQFF. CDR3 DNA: TGTGCCACCTCCTCTCTCTACTCCTACAATGAGCAGTTCTTC.

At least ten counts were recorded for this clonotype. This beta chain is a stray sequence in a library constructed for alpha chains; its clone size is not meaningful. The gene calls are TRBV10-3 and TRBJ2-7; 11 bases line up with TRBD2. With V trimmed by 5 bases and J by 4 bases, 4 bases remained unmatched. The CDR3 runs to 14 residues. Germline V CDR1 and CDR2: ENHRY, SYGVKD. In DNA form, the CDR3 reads TGTGCCATCAGTTCCGGGACTAGCGGATACGAGCAGTACTTC. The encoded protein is CAISSGTSGYEQYF.

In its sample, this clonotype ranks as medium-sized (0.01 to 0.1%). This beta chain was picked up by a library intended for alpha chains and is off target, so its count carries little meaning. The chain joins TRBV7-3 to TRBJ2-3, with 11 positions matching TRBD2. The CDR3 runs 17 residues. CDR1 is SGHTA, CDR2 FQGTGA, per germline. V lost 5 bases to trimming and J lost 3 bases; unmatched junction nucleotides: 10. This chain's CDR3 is CASSKRIAGGPTDTQYF. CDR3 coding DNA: TGTGCCAGCAGCAAAAGAATAGCGGGAGGGCCGACAGATACGCAGTATTTT.

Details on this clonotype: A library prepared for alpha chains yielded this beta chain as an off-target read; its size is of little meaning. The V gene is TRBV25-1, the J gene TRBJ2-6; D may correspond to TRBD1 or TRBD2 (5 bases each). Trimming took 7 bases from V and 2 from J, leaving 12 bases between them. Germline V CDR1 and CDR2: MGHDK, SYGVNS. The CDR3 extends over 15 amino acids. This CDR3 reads CASTSSGPGANVLTF. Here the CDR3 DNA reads TGTGCCAGCACCTCATCGGGGCCTGGGGCCAACGTCCTGACTTTC.

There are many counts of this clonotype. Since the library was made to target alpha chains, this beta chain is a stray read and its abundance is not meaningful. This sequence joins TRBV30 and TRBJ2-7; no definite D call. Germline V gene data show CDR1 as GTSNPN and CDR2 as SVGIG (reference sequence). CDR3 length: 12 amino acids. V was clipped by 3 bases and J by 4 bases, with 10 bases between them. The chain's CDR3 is CAWSLLTYEQYF. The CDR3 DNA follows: TGTGCCTGGAGCCTTTTGACGTACGAGCAGTACTTC.

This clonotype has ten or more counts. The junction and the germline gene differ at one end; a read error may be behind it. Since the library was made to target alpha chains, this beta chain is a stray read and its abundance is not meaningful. The DNA for the CDR3 is TGTGCCAGCAGCTTGGAGGGACAGGGTAAGCTCTTC. Encoded protein: CASSLEGQGKLF. The V call is TRBV7-9, the J call TRBJ2-1; 9 bases map to TRBD1. Germline V CDR1 and CDR2: SEHNR, FQNEAQ (reference sequence). The CDR3 contains 12 residues.

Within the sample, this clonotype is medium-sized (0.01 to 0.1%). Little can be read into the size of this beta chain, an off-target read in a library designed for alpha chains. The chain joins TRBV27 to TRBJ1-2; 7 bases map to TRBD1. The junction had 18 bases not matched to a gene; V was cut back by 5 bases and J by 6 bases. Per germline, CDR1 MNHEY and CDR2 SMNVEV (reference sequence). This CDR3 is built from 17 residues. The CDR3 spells CASSAFWRGRLDHGYTF. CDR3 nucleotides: TGTGCCAGCAGTGCGTTTTGGAGGGGGCGCCTTGATCATGGCTACACCTTC.

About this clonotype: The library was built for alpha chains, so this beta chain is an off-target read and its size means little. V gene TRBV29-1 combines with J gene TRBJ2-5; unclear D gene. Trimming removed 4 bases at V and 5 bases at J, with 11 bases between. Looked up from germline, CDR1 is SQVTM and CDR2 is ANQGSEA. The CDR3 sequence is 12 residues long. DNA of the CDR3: TGCAGCGTTGTGGGCCTCGGGGAGACCCAGTACTTC. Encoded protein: CSVVGLGETQYF.

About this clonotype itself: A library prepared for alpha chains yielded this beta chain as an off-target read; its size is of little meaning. In DNA, the CDR3 is TGTGCCAGCAGTGATTTCGCCAATCAGCCCCAGCATTTT. It is translated as CASSDFANQPQHF. This chain uses TRBV6-1 with TRBJ1-5; D is undetermined. Trimming took 3 bases from V and 3 from J, leaving 6 bases between them. There are 13 residues in the CDR3. Germline loops: CDR1 MNHNS, CDR2 SASEGT.